These T cell receptor beta chains were read from a single sample in a study of T cell responses to AZD1222 COVID-19 vaccine. TCRdb keeps only in-frame clones here, not all; method: immunoSEQ multiplex PCR. The table includes 120,000 to 150,000 clones, 92% detected once. Sequencing was performed on peripheral blood, taken 28 days after the second AZD1222 dose. The receptors originated from an adult who received the AZD1222 COVID-19 vaccine. Each CDR3 is given with its conserved first and last residue. A D gene is named only where the DNA matches it firmly. Clone sizes are given selectively: once, few, many, or a class where the clone is expanded.

v_call,j_call,clone_size,d_call,cdr3_nt,cdr3_aa
TRBV7-9,TRBJ2-7,NA,NA,TGTGCCAGCAGCCCCGGGCCCTTCTACGAGCAGTACTTC,CASSPGPFYEQYF
TRBV18,TRBJ2-3,NA,NA,TGTGCCAGCTCTATTGGGGCTAGCACAGATACGCAGTATTTT,CASSIGASTDTQYF
TRBV2,TRBJ2-1,NA,NA,TGTGCCGTTCGGGGGCGCGCGCGGTCTAGCTCCTACAATGAGCAGTTCTTC,CAVRGRARSSSYNEQFF
TRBV6-5,TRBJ2-2,NA,NA,TGTGCCAGCAGGACAGGTCATCACGGGGAGCTGTTTTTT,CASRTGHHGELFF
TRBV7-9,TRBJ1-1,NA,TRBD1,TGTGCCAGCAGCCACACCGGGACAGGGGGAACTGAAGCTTTCTTT,CASSHTGTGGTEAFF
TRBV19,TRBJ1-6,NA,NA,TGTGCCAGTAGTATAGATCCAGCATCACCCCTCCACTTT,CASSIDPASPLHF
TRBV19,TRBJ2-7,NA,NA,TGTGCCAGTAGTATTGGGGTGATCTACGAGCAGTACTTC,CASSIGVIYEQYF
TRBV2,TRBJ2-2,NA,TRBD2,TGTGCCAGCAGTGTGGGACTAGCGGGGACCGGGGAGCTGTTTTTT,CASSVGLAGTGELFF
TRBV7-2,TRBJ1-4,NA,NA,TGTGCCAGCAGCTTATTTCAGGTCGCCTCAAGACTGTTTTTT,CASSLFQVASRLFF
TRBV4-1,TRBJ2-7,few,TRBD1,TGCGCCAGCAGCCAATTTCAGGGGGTGGTATCAATCTACGAGCAGTACTTC,CASSQFQGVVSIYEQYF
TRBV28,TRBJ2-7,NA,NA,TGTGCCAGCACTAGGACAGATTACGAGCAGTACTTC,CASTRTDYEQYF
TRBV7-2,TRBJ2-2,NA,TRBD1,TGTGCCAGCAGCCTACGACAGGGAAGGGCCGGGGAGCTGTTTTTT,CASSLRQGRAGELFF
TRBV19,TRBJ2-7,NA,NA,TGTGCCAGTAGTATGGCGGCAGGTTCCTACGAGCAGTACTTC,CASSMAAGSYEQYF
TRBV5-8,TRBJ1-3,NA,NA,TGTGCCAGCAGCTTTAATGGCGCCTCTGGAAACACCATATATTTT,CASSFNGASGNTIYF
TRBV28,TRBJ1-4,NA,NA,TGTGCCAGCAGTTTCTTGGGGACTGAAAAACTGTTTTTT,CASSFLGTEKLFF
TRBV18,TRBJ1-1,NA,NA,TGTGCCAGCTCACCGGGCAGGGAAGTCACTGAAGCTTTCTTT,CASSPGREVTEAFF
TRBV18,TRBJ1-1,NA,NA,TGTGCCAGCTCCCGTCGTGGTGATCTTGGGGAGACGGCTGAAGCTTTCTTT,CASSRRGDLGETAEAFF
TRBV7-6,TRBJ2-7,NA,NA,TGTGCCAGCAGCTTAGCCGGAACAGGCCCTCGGGAGCAGTACTTC,CASSLAGTGPREQYF
TRBV6-5,TRBJ1-4,NA,NA,TGTGCCAGCAGACCGGGACGGTCGAATGAAAAACTGTTTTTT,CASRPGRSNEKLFF
TRBV19,TRBJ2-5,NA,NA,TGTGCCAGTAGCACAACCGGGACATTAGAGACCCAGTACTTC,CASSTTGTLETQYF
TRBV9,TRBJ2-3,NA,NA,TGTGCCAGCAGCGTAGTAGAGGGACCCTACGCGATGGAGACGCAGTATTTT,CASSVVEGPYAMETQYF
TRBV14,TRBJ1-4,NA,TRBD1,TGTGCCAGCAGCCAAGGGGACAGGGAAAAACTGTTTTTT,CASSQGDREKLFF
TRBV28,TRBJ2-5,NA,TRBD2,TGTGCCAGCACCCCGGGGGGTTCCCAAGAGACCCAGTACTTC,CASTPGGSQETQYF
TRBV28,TRBJ1-5,NA,NA,TGTGCCAGCAGTTTATCCCTAGGGAATCAGCCCCAGCATTTT,CASSLSLGNQPQHF
TRBV7-3,TRBJ1-1,once,NA,TGTGCCAGCAGCCGCGACGGGAACACTGAAGCTTTCTTT,CASSRDGNTEAFF
TRBV7-8,TRBJ1-4,NA,NA,TGTGCCAGCAGCTTATACGCACAGGGAGGGGGAGTTAGTGAAAAACTGTTTTTT,CASSLYAQGGGVSEKLFF
TRBV11-2,TRBJ2-5,NA,TRBD2,TGTGCCAGCAGCCAAAGACTAGCGGCGATGATAGAGACCCAGTACTTC,CASSQRLAAMIETQYF
TRBV16,TRBJ1-1,once,TRBD1,TGTGCCAGCAGCCGCGAGCACAGGGGGCTAGGGACTGAAGCTTTCTTT,CASSREHRGLGTEAFF
TRBV11-2,TRBJ2-2,NA,NA,TGTGCCAGCAGCTTAGAAGTGGTAGCTCCCGGGGAGCTGTTTTTT,CASSLEVVAPGELFF
TRBV4-2,TRBJ1-1,NA,NA,TGTGCCAGCAGCCGAGGGGACGGGGGAGAGACTGAAGCTTTCTTT,CASSRGDGGETEAFF
TRBV19,TRBJ2-1,NA,NA,TGTGCCACCGGTTCGGGCCGGGGGCAGTTCTTC,CATGSGRGQFF
TRBV4-3,TRBJ1-2,few,TRBD1,TGCGCCAGCAGCCATCGGCCAGGGGGCTATCTTCACCGTGGCTACACCTTC,CASSHRPGGYLHRGYTF
TRBV6-5,TRBJ1-1,NA,NA,TGTGCCAGCAGTTACGGGGTAGAAGCTTTCTTT,CASSYGVEAFF
TRBV5-4,TRBJ2-5,NA,TRBD1,TGTGCCAGCAGCTTGGCAGGGGGCGAGACCCAGTACTTC,CASSLAGGETQYF
TRBV5-1,TRBJ2-1,NA,TRBD2,TGCGCCAGCAGCTTGAGCGGGGTTAGCTCCTACAATGAGCAGTTCTTC,CASSLSGVSSYNEQFF